The 18 T cell receptor beta chains in this list originate from one sample, sequenced in a study of response to subunit inactivated influenza vaccine. MiXCR was run by TCRdb on the RT-PCR reads, yielding one entry per CDR3 protein. The table has some 800,000 distinct CDR3 sequences, about 20% seen once; the top ten hold about 9.4%. Source: PBMCs from blood, taken 4 to 6 days after vaccination. These receptors were obtained from a man in his fifties or sixties who received an inactivated influenza vaccine.

This clonotype was seen a few times. The chain joins TRBV5-1 to TRBJ1-1; D is unresolved. The length of the CDR3 is 13 residues. V was pared by 4 bases and J by 4 bases, with 11 bases between. Germline CDR1 and CDR2: SGHRS and YFSETQ. The CDR3 loop is CASSGWVGTEAFF. The CDR3 coding sequence is TGCGCCAGCAGCGGATGGGTTGGCACTGAAGCTTTCTTT.

This clonotype came up a few times. V and J are TRBV20-1 and TRBJ2-5; D is unclear. CDR3 length: 12 amino acids. Trimming took 5 bases from V and 5 from J, leaving 12 bases between them. Germline V gives CDR1 DFQATT, CDR2 SNEGSKA (reference sequence). DNA of the CDR3: TGCAGTGCTCCGACCCCGACGGAGACCCAGTACTTC. Encoded protein: CSAPTPTETQYF.

The chain couples TRBV27 to TRBJ2-4; either TRBD1 or TRBD2 may supply D (6 bases each). Trimming shortened V by 4 bases and J by 5 bases, and 18 bases separated the two germline ends. The germline CDR1 and CDR2 sequences are MNHEY and SMNVEV (reference sequence). The CDR3 loop spans 16 amino acids. The CDR3 sequence: CASSSGGWGAENIQYF. CDR3 DNA sequence: TGTGCCAGCAGTTCAGGTGGATGGGGGGCGGAAAACATTCAGTACTTC.

This clonotype was seen a few times. The gene calls are TRBV6-5 and TRBJ2-1, with 9 bases fitting TRBD1. In germline, CDR1 is MNHEY, CDR2 SVGAGI. The V and J ends lost 3 bases and 8 bases, in that order; junction bases with no gene match: 11. The CDR3 totals 16 residues. CDR3 nucleotide sequence: TGTGCCAGCAGTTATTCTGGGACAGGGTTTTCGCATGAGCAGTTCTTC. Translation gives CASSYSGTGFSHEQFF.

Written as DNA, the CDR3 is TGTGCCATCAGTGAGTCCCGGGGGACAGGCTTCTATGGCTACACCTTC. Translating gives CAISESRGTGFYGYTF. The chain recombines TRBV10-3 with TRBJ1-2; 8 bases map to TRBD1. The CDR3 covers 16 residues. V shed 0 bases, J shed 4 bases, and the junction held 7 bases outside the gene matches. Germline lookup yields CDR1 ENHRY and CDR2 SYGVKD.

Ten or more counts support this clonotype. V gene TRBV6-2 or TRBV6-3 combines with J gene TRBJ2-1; weak D call: TRBD1 (5 bases). Germline V gene sequence: CDR1 MNHEY, CDR2 SVGEGT. The CDR3 is 12 amino acids. V shed 5 bases and J shed 5 bases, with 7 bases lying between them. In DNA form, the CDR3 reads TGTGCCAGCAGTGGCAGGGACAATGAGCAGTTCTTC. Protein: CASSGRDNEQFF.

This rearrangement joins TRBV7-9 to TRBJ2-3, with 13 nucleotides matching TRBD2. The CDR3 is made up of 16 amino acids. The germline gives CDR1 SEHNR, CDR2 FQNEAQ (reference sequence). The ends lost 10 bases at V and 0 bases at J; junction bases unmatched: 7. CDR3 loop: CAIGTSGAPSTDTQYF. Here the CDR3 DNA reads TGTGCCATCGGGACTAGCGGGGCACCTAGCACAGATACGCAGTATTTT.

This clonotype was detected ten times or more. The rearrangement uses TRBV12-3 or TRBV12-4 and TRBJ2-5, with 8 positions matching TRBD2. V was clipped by 3 bases and J by 3 bases; unmatched bases: 3. This CDR3 contains 14 residues. This chain's CDR3 is CASSFVAGKETQYF. Here the CDR3 DNA reads TGTGCCAGCAGTTTCGTAGCGGGGAAAGAGACCCAGTACTTC.

This chain joins TRBV7-9 and TRBJ2-1, with 10 bases that match TRBD2. The junction had 10 bases not matched to a gene; V was cut back by 5 bases and J by 6 bases. Germline CDR1 reads SEHNR; CDR2 reads FQNEAQ (reference sequence). There are 16 residues in the CDR3. CDR3 nucleotide sequence: TGTGCCAGCAGCCATATTCCTAGCGGGAGTTCCAATGAGCAGTTCTTC. The encoded protein is CASSHIPSGSSNEQFF.

The J gene is TRBJ2-7, the V gene TRBV2; D uncertain. V was shortened by 1 base and J by 4 bases, with 5 bases between the two germline ends. The CDR3 contains 12 residues. CDR1 and CDR2 from the germline V gene are SNHLY and FYNNEI. CDR3 sequence (DNA): TGTGCCAGCAGTGAAGAGGTTTACGAGCAGTACTTC. Translating it yields CASSEEVYEQYF.

This clonotype was seen at least ten times. The chain employs TRBV7-2 and TRBJ1-6; TRBD1 aligns across 9 bases. The junction had 7 bases not matched to a gene; V was cut back by 5 bases and J by 2 bases. CDR1 and CDR2 from the germline V gene are SGHTA and FQGNSA. The CDR3 totals 17 residues. The CDR3 nucleotides are TGTGCCAGCAGCGAGGACAGGGGCCACCCCTATAATTCACCCCTCCACTTT. It encodes CASSEDRGHPYNSPLHF.

The chain carries TRBV4-2 and TRBJ2-7, with D perhaps TRBD2 (7 bases). Trimming took off 4 bases at V and 0 bases at J, with 16 bases between the two ends. Looked up from germline, CDR1 is LGHNA and CDR2 is YNFKEQ. This CDR3 has 16 residues. CDR3 loop: CASSRGRGGASYEQYF. The CDR3 DNA reads TGTGCCAGCAGCCGGGGCAGGGGAGGGGCCTCCTACGAGCAGTACTTC.

In its sample, this clonotype was seen a few times. The V call is TRBV20-1, the J call TRBJ2-3; 7 nucleotides match TRBD2. The CDR3 runs 15 residues. After removal of 3 bases from V and 0 bases from J, the junction contained 6 bases not matched to a gene. Per the germline V gene, CDR1 is DFQATT and CDR2 is SNEGSKA (reference sequence). CDR3 region: CSASDRGGSTDTQYF. CDR3 DNA: TGCAGTGCTAGTGATCGCGGGGGTAGCACAGATACGCAGTATTTT.

In this sample, this clonotype turned up a few times. The gene calls are TRBV29-1 and TRBJ2-4; tentatively, D is TRBD2 (5 bases). The CDR3 length is 17 residues. Trimming left V 4 bases short and J 1 base short, with 20 bases between. The germline V gene encodes CDR1 SQVTM and CDR2 ANQGSEA. The CDR3 DNA follows: TGCAGCGTTGCCTATGTTCGATCGGGGATCGCCAAAAACATTCAGTACTTC. Translating it yields CSVAYVRSGIAKNIQYF. Full variable domain (outside the CDR3, taken from reference TRBV29-1 and TRBJ2-4): SAVISQKPSRDICQRGTSLTIQCQVDSQVTMMFWYRQQPGQSLTLIATANQGSEATYESGFVIDKFPISRPNLTFSTLTVSNMSPEDSSIYLCSVAYVRSGIAKNIQYFGAGTRLSVL.

The rearrangement uses TRBV30 and TRBJ2-1; D is unresolved. V lost 7 bases to trimming and J lost 0 bases, with 10 bases between them. The CDR3 sequence is 13 residues long. CDR1 is GTSNPN, CDR2 SVGIG, per germline (reference sequence). Written as DNA, the CDR3 is TGTGCCTATGAATCGAGCTCCTACAATGAGCAGTTCTTC. This sequence encodes CAYESSSYNEQFF. The whole variable domain, remainder taken from reference TRBV30 and TRBJ2-1, is SQTIHQWPATLVQPVGSPLSLECTVEGTSNPNLYWYRQAAGRGLQLLFYSVGIGQISSEVPQNLSASRPQDRQFILSSKKLLLSDSGFYLCAYESSSYNEQFFGPGTRLTVL.

This clonotype turned up a few times. The rearrangement joins TRBV18 to TRBJ2-7, with 7 bases fitting TRBD1. Germline-derived CDR1 and CDR2 are KGHSH and LQKENI. Unmatched junction bases numbered 4, after V lost 3 bases and J lost 2 bases. The CDR3 is 14 residues long. For the CDR3, the DNA is TGTGCCAGCTCACCGGGACAGTCAGCCTACGAGCAGTACTTC. It is translated as CASSPGQSAYEQYF.

This clonotype came up a few times. J is TRBJ2-4 and V is TRBV20-1, with TRBD1 matching 7 bases. The CDR3 consists of 16 residues. Germline trimming cut 6 bases from V and 4 bases from J; bases unmatched to any gene: 15. Germline lookup yields CDR1 DFQATT and CDR2 SNEGSKA (reference sequence). The CDR3 sequence: CSATGTVLKGKNIQYF. The CDR3 DNA reads as TGCAGTGCAACCGGGACAGTCTTGAAGGGGAAAAACATTCAGTACTTC.

This clonotype was detected only a few times. The chain employs TRBV13 and TRBJ2-5; 13 nucleotides match TRBD2. The CDR3 totals 18 residues. Germline V lookup: CDR1 PRHDT, CDR2 FYEKMQ (reference sequence). The V gene end was trimmed by 0 bases and the J gene end by 0 bases; junction bases not matched to a gene: 4. In DNA, the CDR3 is TGTGCCAGCAGCTTAGGACTAGCGGGAGGGCCTTACCAAGAGACCCAGTACTTC. This gives the protein CASSLGLAGGPYQETQYF.